This is a list of T cell receptor beta chains from one sample in a study of identical twins. MiXCR, applied by TCRdb to the 5' RACE reads, yields one record per CDR3 protein. The sample has 550,000 to 700,000 distinct CDR3 sequences; 21% are singletons. These data are also associated with another study on T cells expressing NK-cell markers.

Sequencing was performed on PBMCs. All receptors derive from a woman in her late teens or twenties in good health. The CDR3 runs from the conserved cysteine through the conserved F or W. D genes are given only for firm matches. Where a row states a size, it is once, few, many or the class of an expanded clone; other rows omit it.

J gene: TRBJ2-2; D gene: TRBD1; clone size: few; V gene: TRBV29-1; CDR3 length: 13; CDR3 protein: CSARTGQTGELFF; CDR3 DNA: TGCAGCGCCAGGACAGGACAGACCGGGGAGCTGTTTTTT
J gene: TRBJ2-1; D gene: TRBD2; clone size: NA; V gene: TRBV25-1; CDR3 length: 16; CDR3 protein: CASSPAGTSGGSEQFF; CDR3 DNA: TGTGCCAGCAGCCCAGCCGGGACTAGCGGGGGTAGTGAGCAGTTCTTC
J gene: TRBJ2-7; D gene: NA; clone size: NA; V gene: TRBV5-1; CDR3 length: 13; CDR3 protein: CASSLALKGEQYF; CDR3 DNA: TGCGCCAGCAGCTTGGCCCTCAAGGGCGAGCAGTACTTC
J gene: TRBJ2-3; D gene: NA; clone size: NA; V gene: TRBV3-1; CDR3 length: 14; CDR3 protein: CASSQRAVQDTQYF; CDR3 DNA: TGTGCCAGCAGCCAGAGGGCAGTGCAGGATACGCAGTATTTT
J gene: TRBJ2-1; D gene: NA; clone size: NA; V gene: TRBV6-5; CDR3 length: 13; CDR3 protein: CASSWPRGAEQFF; CDR3 DNA: TGTGCCAGCAGTTGGCCTCGGGGCGCGGAGCAGTTCTTC
J gene: TRBJ2-7; D gene: TRBD1; clone size: few; V gene: TRBV6-5; CDR3 length: 14; CDR3 protein: CASSTDGTAYEQYF; CDR3 DNA: TGTGCCAGCAGTACCGACGGGACAGCCTACGAGCAGTACTTC
J gene: TRBJ2-1; D gene: TRBD1; clone size: NA; V gene: TRBV7-9; CDR3 length: 14; CDR3 protein: CASSPREGANEQFF; CDR3 DNA: TGTGCCAGCAGCCCCCGAGAGGGGGCCAATGAGCAGTTCTTC
J gene: TRBJ2-5; D gene: NA; clone size: NA; V gene: TRBV2; CDR3 length: 15; CDR3 protein: CASSDLRGAGETQYF; CDR3 DNA: TGTGCCAGCAGTGACCTGCGGGGCGCGGGGGAGACCCAGTACTTC
J gene: TRBJ2-3; D gene: TRBD2; clone size: few; V gene: TRBV7-2; CDR3 length: 16; CDR3 protein: CASSARLAVITDTQYF; CDR3 DNA: TGTGCCAGCAGCGCCAGACTAGCGGTTATCACAGATACGCAGTATTTT
J gene: TRBJ2-7; D gene: NA; clone size: few; V gene: TRBV12-3/TRBV12-4; CDR3 length: 13; CDR3 protein: CASTAPELYEQYF; CDR3 DNA: TGTGCCAGCACCGCCCCGGAGCTATACGAGCAGTACTTC
J gene: TRBJ2-2; D gene: NA; clone size: few; V gene: TRBV12-3/TRBV12-4; CDR3 length: 13; CDR3 protein: CASRRDEAGELFF; CDR3 DNA: TGTGCCAGCAGGAGGGATGAGGCCGGGGAGCTGTTTTTT
J gene: TRBJ1-2; D gene: NA; clone size: NA; V gene: TRBV7-3; CDR3 length: 14; CDR3 protein: CASSPSREGDGYTF; CDR3 DNA: TGTGCCAGCAGCCCCTCTCGGGAGGGGGATGGCTACACCTTC
J gene: TRBJ1-2; D gene: NA; clone size: NA; V gene: TRBV29-1; CDR3 length: 12; CDR3 protein: CSVKGTGSGYTF; CDR3 DNA: TGCAGCGTTAAGGGTACGGGGAGTGGCTACACCTTC
J gene: TRBJ2-5; D gene: TRBD2; clone size: NA; V gene: TRBV9; CDR3 length: 17; CDR3 protein: CASSVGGGGPGEETQYF; CDR3 DNA: TGTGCCAGCAGCGTAGGAGGCGGGGGACCCGGGGAAGAGACCCAGTACTTC
J gene: TRBJ1-2; D gene: NA; clone size: few; V gene: TRBV29-1; CDR3 length: 11; CDR3 protein: CSVRDGTGYTF; CDR3 DNA: TGCAGCGTTCGAGACGGGACCGGCTACACCTTC
J gene: TRBJ1-1; D gene: NA; clone size: NA; V gene: TRBV5-1; CDR3 length: 13; CDR3 protein: CASSYNWNTEAFF; CDR3 DNA: TGCGCCAGCAGCTACAATTGGAACACTGAAGCTTTCTTT
J gene: TRBJ2-7; D gene: TRBD1; clone size: few; V gene: TRBV7-9; CDR3 length: 13; CDR3 protein: CASSTQGLNEQYF; CDR3 DNA: TGTGCCAGCAGCACACAGGGGCTCAACGAGCAGTACTTC
J gene: TRBJ2-4; D gene: TRBD1; clone size: few; V gene: TRBV12-3/TRBV12-4; CDR3 length: 15; CDR3 protein: CASSFLLTGKNIQYF; CDR3 DNA: TGTGCCAGCAGTTTTCTATTGACAGGGAAAAACATTCAGTACTTC
J gene: TRBJ2-1; D gene: NA; clone size: NA; V gene: TRBV20-1; CDR3 length: 10; CDR3 protein: CSAGSDEQFF; CDR3 DNA: TGCAGTGCGGGGTCAGATGAGCAGTTCTTC
J gene: TRBJ2-1; D gene: NA; clone size: NA; V gene: TRBV20-1; CDR3 length: 16; CDR3 protein: CSARRVAGVTYNEQFF; CDR3 DNA: TGCAGTGCTCGTCGGGTGGCGGGCGTAACCTACAATGAGCAGTTCTTC
J gene: TRBJ2-6; D gene: NA; clone size: NA; V gene: TRBV12-3/TRBV12-4; CDR3 length: 16; CDR3 protein: CASSFSLPSGANVLTF; CDR3 DNA: TGTGCCAGCAGTTTTTCCCTTCCCTCTGGGGCCAACGTCCTGACTTTC
J gene: TRBJ2-1; D gene: TRBD2; clone size: NA; V gene: TRBV4-3; CDR3 length: 14; CDR3 protein: CASSHYGEGLVQFF; CDR3 DNA: TGCGCCAGCAGCCACTATGGGGAGGGCCTCGTACAGTTCTTC
J gene: TRBJ1-1; D gene: NA; clone size: few; V gene: TRBV9; CDR3 length: 10; CDR3 protein: CARPGVGAFF; CDR3 DNA: TGTGCCCGCCCGGGGGTGGGGGCTTTCTTT